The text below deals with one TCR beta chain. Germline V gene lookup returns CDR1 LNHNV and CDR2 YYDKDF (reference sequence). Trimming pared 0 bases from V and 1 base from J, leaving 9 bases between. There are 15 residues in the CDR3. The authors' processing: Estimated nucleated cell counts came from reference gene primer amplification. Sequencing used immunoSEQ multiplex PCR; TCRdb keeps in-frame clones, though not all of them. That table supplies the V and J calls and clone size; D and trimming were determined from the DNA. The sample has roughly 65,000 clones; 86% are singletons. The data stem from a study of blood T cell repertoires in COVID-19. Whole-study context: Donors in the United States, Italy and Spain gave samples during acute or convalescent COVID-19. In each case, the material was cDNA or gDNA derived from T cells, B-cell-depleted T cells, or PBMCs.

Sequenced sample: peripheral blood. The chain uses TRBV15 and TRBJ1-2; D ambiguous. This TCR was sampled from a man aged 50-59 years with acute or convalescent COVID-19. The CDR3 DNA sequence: TGTGCCACCAGCAGAGACAGGATGAATAACTATGGCTACACCTTC. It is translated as CATSRDRMNNYGYTF.